This T cell receptor beta chain was retrieved from a study of T cells in Graves' hyperthyroidism and ophthalmopathy. Study-wide background: Pretreatment peripheral blood was obtained at initial diagnosis.

About this clonotype itself: Its antigen is undetermined.

The CDR3 sequence is 12 residues long. Germline-derived CDR1 and CDR2 are SGHRS and YFSETQ. Trimming stripped 5 bases from V and 8 bases from J, with 10 bases between. Those with hyperthyroidism were 18 to 65 years old, newly diagnosed, and ill for under 2 months. RNA transcripts served as the template for amplifying TCR beta CDR3 regions. The primer set for the first-round RT-PCR of the TCR CDR3 was HTBI. TCRdb recomputed calls from the multiplex PCR reads with MiXCR, one row per CDR3 protein. This sample carries a few hundred thousand distinct CDR3 sequences, about 15% of them seen once, and the ten largest clones take 32%. Notes on the study in general: Most clonotypes that expanded in the thyroid above 0.001 also showed up in blood. Ophthalmopathy was predicted by the model a median of approximately six months ahead of onset.

The specimen sequenced was blood. The J gene is TRBJ2-2, the V gene TRBV5-1, with D unclear. This TCR was recovered from a woman aged 30 to 39 with Graves' hyperthyroidism. This CDR3 reads CASSLLSGELFF. CDR3 bases: TGCGCCAGCAGTTTACTGTCTGGGGAGCTGTTTTTT.